The 13 T cell receptor beta chains presented below share a single source sample, sequenced in a study of blood T cells in healthy people across ages. Sample-barcoded 5' priming and a J-beta primer mix drove a second PCR of roughly 7 to 11 cycles. TCRdb redid the calling of the 5' RACE reads with MiXCR, one entry per CDR3 protein. The repertoire holds 550,000 to 750,000 distinct CDR3 sequences, around 20% seen once, with roughly 3.7% in the top ten. Sequenced material: blood. The source is a man aged 65-85 years in good health.

For the CDR3, the DNA is TGCAGTGCTAGAGGCCCCGCAGATACGCAGTATTTT. Protein: CSARGPADTQYF. The rearrangement uses TRBV20-1 and TRBJ2-3; no definite D call. Germline V gene data show CDR1 as DFQATT and CDR2 as SNEGSKA (reference sequence). Trimming left V 1 base short and J 4 bases short, with 6 bases between. The length of the CDR3 is 12 residues.

The chain employs TRBV9 and TRBJ2-1; D is uncertain. Trimming left V 0 bases short and J 5 bases short, with 9 bases between. The length of the CDR3 is 14 residues. CDR1 and CDR2 from the germline V gene are SGDLS and YYNGEE. CDR3 DNA sequence: TGTGCCAGCAGCGTAGAGGTTGGAAACAATGAGCAGTTCTTC. This encodes CASSVEVGNNEQFF.

V is TRBV9 and J is TRBJ2-1, with 7 nucleotides matching TRBD1. V shed 0 bases and J 0 bases; nucleotides not matched to a gene: 18. The CDR3 has 21 residues. Germline CDR1 is SGDLS and CDR2 is YYNGEE. The CDR3 sequence is CASSVAVLAGGGVGSYNEQFF. DNA for the CDR3: TGTGCCAGCAGCGTAGCTGTGTTGGCAGGGGGTGGGGTGGGCTCCTACAATGAGCAGTTCTTC.

The gene calls are TRBV10-3 and TRBJ2-3; D is perhaps TRBD1 or TRBD2 (6 bases each). The CDR3 is 15 amino acids. Germline values: CDR1 ENHRY, CDR2 SYGVKD. V lost 3 bases and J lost 0, with 10 bases in between. CDR3 nucleotide sequence: TGTGCCATCAGTGAAGGGGGGCCTAGCACAGATACGCAGTATTTT. It yields the protein CAISEGGPSTDTQYF.

This clonotype was seen many times. V gene TRBV20-1 combines with J gene TRBJ2-1; D is unresolved. Per the germline V gene, CDR1 is DFQATT and CDR2 is SNEGSKA (reference sequence). The V end was cut by 0 bases, the J end by 0 bases, with 6 bases between. CDR3 length: 14 amino acids. CDR3 sequence reads: CSAREPYSYNEQFF. CDR3 DNA: TGCAGTGCTAGAGAACCCTACTCCTACAATGAGCAGTTCTTC.

The chain links TRBV7-8 to TRBJ2-2, with a possible D match to TRBD2 (7 bases). This CDR3 is 15 amino acids long. Between the trimmed V and J ends, which lost 7 bases and 6 bases, there was a span of 18 bases. In germline, CDR1 is SGHVS, CDR2 FQNEAQ. The CDR3 DNA follows: TGTGCCAGCAACAGAGAGGGGGGGGTTCCCGGGGAGCTGTTTTTT. Amino acids: CASNREGGVPGELFF.

The J gene is TRBJ2-6, the V gene TRBV7-3; TRBD1 matches 8 bases. In germline, CDR1 is SGHTA, CDR2 FQGTGA. The V and J ends lost 4 bases and 0 bases, in that order; junction bases with no gene match: 5. There are 17 residues in the CDR3. CDR3 DNA sequence: TGTGCCAGCAGCTCCGTGACAGGGGACTCTGGGGCCAACGTCCTGACTTTC. Encoded protein: CASSSVTGDSGANVLTF.

This clonotype appeared a few times. The chain uses TRBV12-3 or TRBV12-4 and TRBJ2-5, with TRBD2 matching 9 bases. J lost 4 bases, V lost 5 bases, and 8 bases had no gene match. The CDR3 totals 15 residues. In DNA form, the CDR3 reads TGTGCCAGCAGTACGTCTAGCGGGAACGGAGAGACCCAGTACTTC. Residues: CASSTSSGNGETQYF.

This clonotype was counted between two and nine times. The genes are TRBV7-9 and TRBJ2-3; TRBD2 aligns across 10 bases. Germline CDR1 SEHNR, CDR2 FQNEAQ (reference sequence). After removal of 6 bases from V and 5 bases from J, the junction contained 5 bases not matched to a gene. CDR3 length: 14 amino acids. The CDR3 reads CASSRAGGQDTQYF. The CDR3 nucleotides read TGTGCCAGCAGTCGAGCGGGAGGGCAAGATACGCAGTATTTT.

The V gene is TRBV18, the J gene TRBJ2-5; D is perhaps TRBD2 (5 bases). The J call is in doubt because the DNA end fits TRBJ2-1 better. The germline V gene has CDR1 KGHSH and CDR2 LQKENI. This CDR3 comprises 15 residues. The CDR3 is CASSPRVVGVNEQFF. CDR3 nucleotide sequence: TGTGCCAGCTCACCCCGAGTAGTGGGAGTTAATGAGCAGTTCTTC.

The chain joins TRBV4-3 to TRBJ2-1; 11 nucleotides agree with TRBD2. CDR1 LGHNA and CDR2 YSLEER come from the germline V gene. The CDR3 sequence is 16 residues long. Unmatched junction bases numbered 5, after V lost 4 bases and J lost 3 bases. CDR3 region: CASSRFTSGSYNEQFF. CDR3 sequence (DNA): TGCGCCAGCAGCCGCTTCACTAGCGGGAGCTACAATGAGCAGTTCTTC.

This clonotype was counted a few times. This chain uses TRBV9 with TRBJ1-3; D is uncertain. Trimming stripped 3 bases from V and 0 bases from J, with 7 bases between. Germline CDR1 and CDR2: SGDLS and YYNGEE. This CDR3 has 14 residues. The CDR3: CASSGAFSGNTIYF. The CDR3 nucleotides are TGTGCCAGCAGCGGGGCCTTCTCTGGAAACACCATATATTTT.

The V gene is TRBV6-5, the J gene TRBJ1-4; no clear D. Germline lookup yields CDR1 MNHEY and CDR2 SVGAGI. The CDR3 length is 14 residues. V shed 3 bases and J shed 11 bases, with 16 bases lying between them. The CDR3 region has the DNA TGTGCCAGCAGTTATGGTACCCTCGGGGAGAAACTGTTTTTT. Protein: CASSYGTLGEKLFF.